These T cell receptor beta chains were read from a single sample in a study of blood T cell repertoires in COVID-19. Sequenced by immunoSEQ multiplex PCR; TCRdb stores in-frame clones only, minus some. The sample contains 200,000 to 250,000 clones, 80% of which appear only once. The sequenced material came from PBMCs or T cells enriched from blood (not recorded which). These receptors were taken from a man aged 25 to 40 with acute COVID-19. Both conserved end residues are part of each CDR3.

>TRBV7-9|18|TRBJ1-5
CASSSSGTGGIGNQPQHF
>TRBV27|16|TRBJ2-5
CASSSLLRGGQETQYF
>TRBV7-9|15|TRBJ1-6
CASSLGTGRNSPLHF
>TRBV5-1|16|TRBJ2-7
CASSLESGVSSYEQYF
>TRBV30|10|TRBJ2-7
CALGGTGKYF
>TRBV27|13|TRBJ2-1
CASSSTGRGEQFF
>TRBV18|15|TRBJ2-7
CASSPSGGAIREQYF
>TRBV5-6|16|TRBJ1-4
CASSKRGTGVNEKLFF
>TRBV5-1|21|TRBJ1-2
CASSLVAVLRGTSVRDYGYTF
>TRBV5-1|14|TRBJ1-3
CASRQDGVGNTIYF
>TRBV5-1|15|TRBJ1-1
CASTGTVSRGTEAFF
>TRBV2|12|TRBJ1-2
CASSAGFGGYTF
>TRBV5-5|15|TRBJ1-4
CASSFWGATNEKLFF
>TRBV11-1|16|TRBJ2-2
CASSSPQGGRTGELFF
>TRBV2|15|TRBJ2-7
CASSADTLPSYEQYF
>TRBV3-1/TRBV3-2|13|TRBJ1-1
CASSQYEETEAFF
>TRBV19|15|TRBJ2-3
CASRTGQGATDTQYF
>TRBV5-1|14|TRBJ1-1
CASSEYGTDTEAFF
>TRBV6-2/TRBV6-3|13|TRBJ1-5
CASSYSGFQPQHF
>TRBV7-9|14|TRBJ2-1
CASSHRDSNDEQFF
>TRBV4-1|16|TRBJ2-1
CASSQDLGDFYNEQFF
>TRBV28|11|TRBJ2-1
CASSLFGEQFF
>TRBV28|14|TRBJ1-2
CASLRGGANYGYTF
>TRBV6-5|16|TRBJ1-4
CASSYSEDATNEKLFF
>TRBV5-1|16|TRBJ2-1
CASSVTGTSFKDEQFF
>TRBV28|11|TRBJ2-7
CASTSLREQYF
>TRBV29-1|12|TRBJ2-7
CSVLQGTYEQYF
>TRBV7-2|15|TRBJ1-4
CASSLTGPTNEKLFF
>TRBV19|15|TRBJ2-2
CATPKGQGSTGELFF
>TRBV6-5|14|TRBJ2-1
CASSYSLQYNEQFF
>TRBV4-2|15|TRBJ1-2
CASSQDRDRGIGYTF
>TRBV30|14|TRBJ2-3
CAWQGMVGTDTQYF
>TRBV5-4|15|TRBJ2-7
CASSPIERETYEQYF
>TRBV5-5|13|TRBJ1-2
CASSFRQGYGYTF
>TRBV14|16|TRBJ1-1
CASSQRQTVSNTEAFF
>TRBV5-1|15|TRBJ2-7
CASSLATGLLYEQYF
>TRBV28|13|TRBJ2-1
CASRGPFYNEQFF
>TRBV2|15|TRBJ1-2
CASSDGQAPNYGYTF
>TRBV7-3|13|TRBJ2-1
CASSRGTSNEQFF
>TRBV10-2|20|TRBJ2-3
CASSGTQVRASGASTDTQYF
>TRBV29-1|13|TRBJ1-1
CSGVTGGGTEAFF
>TRBV28|13|TRBJ1-5
CASIPGEGQPQHF
>TRBV7-9|12|TRBJ1-2
CASRSSGYGYTF
>TRBV12-3/TRBV12-4|13|TRBJ1-6
CASSSGTVSPLHF
>TRBV2|16|TRBJ2-7
CASSERLAGAKYEQYF
>TRBV2|11|TRBJ1-1
CASSSHFEAFF
>TRBV30|14|TRBJ1-4
CAWSRDTPLEKLFF
>TRBV27|15|TRBJ1-5
CASSPFWSGNQPQHF
>TRBV10-3|14|TRBJ1-1
CAISLTGNRTEAFF
>TRBV19|13|TRBJ2-7
CASSILPGNEQYF
>TRBV3-1/TRBV3-2|16|TRBJ2-3
CASSQGSASLADTQYF
>TRBV5-1|17|TRBJ2-3
CASSYWTSGASTDTQYF
>TRBV27|13|TRBJ1-1
CASSLGGTTEAFF
>TRBV2|14|TRBJ2-5
CASRLGQLEVTQYF
>TRBV6-1|17|TRBJ2-1
CASSELVVAGGINEQFF